Presented here are 6 T cell receptor beta chains from one specimen sequenced in a study of blood T cells in healthy people across ages. A second PCR, run for roughly 7 to 11 cycles, used a sample-barcoded 5' primer plus a J-beta primer mix. A single record per CDR3 protein comes from TCRdb applying MiXCR to the 5' RACE reads. In the table there are around 780,000 distinct CDR3 sequences, 56% of which are singletons. The sample taken for sequencing was blood. The receptors were sampled from a man aged 40-55 years in good health.

About this clonotype: Since a much larger clone is just one base distant, this may be a read error. The DNA of the CDR3 is TGCGCCAGCAGCTTGGACAGAGACGATGAGCAGTTCTTC. Residues: CASSLDRDDEQFF. This rearrangement joins TRBV5-1 to TRBJ2-1; D is uncertain. From germline, CDR1 is SGHRS and CDR2 YFSETQ. The length of the CDR3 is 13 residues. With 0 bases removed from V and 8 bases from J, the gap between germline ends came to 9 bases.

This clonotype was counted once. This chain links TRBV7-9 with TRBJ2-3; 10 bases fit TRBD1. The CDR3 length is 18 residues. V shed 2 bases and J 3 bases; nucleotides not matched to a gene: 11. CDR1 and CDR2 from the germline V gene are SEHNR and FQNEAQ (reference sequence). The chain's CDR3 is CASSLPSGGQGRTDTQYF. CDR3 DNA: TGTGCCAGCAGCTTACCCTCGGGGGGACAGGGGAGAACAGATACGCAGTATTTT.

The rearrangement links TRBV5-1 to TRBJ2-5; D perhaps matches TRBD1 (6 bases). V lost 4 bases, J lost 2 bases, and 12 bases lay in between. This CDR3 region has 14 residues. CDR1 is SGHRS, CDR2 YFSETQ, per germline. Here the CDR3 DNA reads TGCGCCAGCAGCAGACGACAGGTACAAGAGACCCAGTACTTC. It codes for CASSRRQVQETQYF.

The chain has TRBV6-2 or TRBV6-3 and TRBJ2-7, with D tentatively TRBD1 or TRBD2 (5 bases each). The V end lost 3 bases, the J end lost 6 bases, and 24 bases lay between the germline ends. Germline V lookup: CDR1 MNHEY, CDR2 SVGEGT. CDR3 length: 17 amino acids. Here the CDR3 DNA reads TGTGCCAGCAGTTATTTGACGGGGCCAACCGCCCCATCCGAGCAGTACTTC. Translating gives CASSYLTGPTAPSEQYF.

The chain is built from TRBV13 and TRBJ2-3; 13 bases agree with TRBD2. The CDR3 covers 17 residues. The germline V gene has CDR1 PRHDT and CDR2 FYEKMQ (reference sequence). The ends lost 5 bases at V and 1 base at J; junction bases unmatched: 6. The CDR3 region is CASSRVGTSGGTDTQYF. The CDR3 DNA is TGTGCCAGCAGCCGCGTGGGGACTAGCGGGGGCACAGATACGCAGTATTTT.

The genes are TRBV20-1 and TRBJ1-2, with 8 positions matching TRBD1. This CDR3 is built from 16 residues. Germline assignment: CDR1 DFQATT and CDR2 SNEGSKA (reference sequence). V shed 7 bases and J 8 bases; nucleotides not matched to a gene: 21. The chain's CDR3 is CSVPSPGQGFGWGYTF. CDR3 nucleotides: TGCAGTGTTCCTTCACCCGGACAGGGTTTCGGTTGGGGCTACACCTTC.